The clone carrying this T cell receptor (beta chain) was recorded at least ten times. Its antigen is undetermined. These data originate in a study of metastatic and nonmetastatic thyroid tumors. Overall study context: Malignant and benign thyroid patients had repertoires compared in peripheral blood and tumor or nodule tissue. Overall study results and limits: Relative to benign nodules, malignant thyroid tumors were reportedly characterized by significantly elevated TCR beta diversity in blood and tumor.

Each patient went into thyroid surgery without having received any treatment. MiXCR reprocessed the PCR reads for TCRdb. The data show approximately 34,000 clones, about 16% seen once. The CDR3 runs to 14 residues. The V gene lost 3 bases and the J gene lost 0 bases, with 7 bases spanning the gap. Germline values: CDR1 LNHDA, CDR2 SQIVND (reference sequence). The receptor's source is a female donor with papillary thyroid cancer or a benign thyroid nodule (not recorded which). Some clones in this sample may be carry-over from other donors' samples. J is TRBJ2-3 and V is TRBV19; tentatively, D is TRBD2 (6 bases). Sequencing used blood. The CDR3 DNA reads as TGTGCCAGTAGTATGCGGGGTAGCACAGATACGCAGTATTTT. Encoded protein: CASSMRGSTDTQYF.